This TCR beta chain was observed in a study of PD-L1 blockade in urothelial cancer. Germline loops: CDR1 MNHEY, CDR2 SVGAGI. The CDR3 length is 14 residues. Trimming pared 6 bases from V and 8 bases from J, leaving 19 bases between. Synthetic TCR analog templates were spiked into each PCR. The data were produced by immunoSEQ multiplex PCR, yet TCRdb's version contains in-frame clones alone and is incomplete. Found here are about 73,000 clones, 70% to 90% of them singletons; the top ten hold about 3.2%. This TCR derives from a man aged 55 to 70 with urothelial cancer. This sample comprised PBMCs, obtained around atezolizumab (anti-PD-L1) treatment. The chain joins TRBV6-5 to TRBJ1-1; D is perhaps TRBD1 (6 bases). The CDR3 sequence is CASSSTPQGPEAFF. CDR3 in DNA: TGTGCCAGCAGCTCAACACCCCAGGGGCCCGAAGCTTTCTTT.